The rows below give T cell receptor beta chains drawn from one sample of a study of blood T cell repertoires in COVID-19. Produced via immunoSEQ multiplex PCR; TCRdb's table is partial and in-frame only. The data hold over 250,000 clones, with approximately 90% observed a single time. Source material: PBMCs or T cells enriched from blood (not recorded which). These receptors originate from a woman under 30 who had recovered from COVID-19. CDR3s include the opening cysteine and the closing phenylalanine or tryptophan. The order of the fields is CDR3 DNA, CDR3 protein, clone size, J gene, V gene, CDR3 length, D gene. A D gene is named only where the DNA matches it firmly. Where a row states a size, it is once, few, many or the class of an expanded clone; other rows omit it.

cdr3_nt: TGTGCCAGCAGTTACTTGCGGAAGGAGCAGTACTTC; cdr3_aa: CASSYLRKEQYF; clone_size: NA; j_call: TRBJ2-7; v_call: TRBV6-5; cdr3_length: 12; d_call: NA
cdr3_nt: TGCGCCAGCAGCTTGGACAGGGACCTGATGAACACTGAAGCTTTCTTT; cdr3_aa: CASSLDRDLMNTEAFF; clone_size: NA; j_call: TRBJ1-1; v_call: TRBV5-1; cdr3_length: 16; d_call: NA
cdr3_nt: TGCGCCAGCAGCCAACTAGCGGGAAAGAGAGAGCAGTACTTC; cdr3_aa: CASSQLAGKREQYF; clone_size: NA; j_call: TRBJ2-7; v_call: TRBV4-3; cdr3_length: 14; d_call: TRBD2
cdr3_nt: TGTGCCAGTAGTATCGGGGACTTAAACACTGAAGCTTTCTTT; cdr3_aa: CASSIGDLNTEAFF; clone_size: NA; j_call: TRBJ1-1; v_call: TRBV19; cdr3_length: 14; d_call: NA
cdr3_nt: TGTGCCAGCAGCCAATTGGGGGGGGGATACACTGAAGCTTTCTTT; cdr3_aa: CASSQLGGGYTEAFF; clone_size: NA; j_call: TRBJ1-1; v_call: TRBV16; cdr3_length: 15; d_call: NA
cdr3_nt: TGTGCCAGCAGCCAAGCTCGAGATGGCTACACCTTC; cdr3_aa: CASSQARDGYTF; clone_size: NA; j_call: TRBJ1-2; v_call: TRBV4-2; cdr3_length: 12; d_call: NA
cdr3_nt: TGTGCCAGCAGCCAAGGGACAGAGTCGGTAGGCTACACCTTC; cdr3_aa: CASSQGTESVGYTF; clone_size: NA; j_call: TRBJ1-2; v_call: TRBV4-2; cdr3_length: 14; d_call: NA
cdr3_nt: TGTGCCAGCTCACCACTTCAGGAAGTGGACTATGGCTACACCTTC; cdr3_aa: CASSPLQEVDYGYTF; clone_size: NA; j_call: TRBJ1-2; v_call: TRBV18; cdr3_length: 15; d_call: NA
cdr3_nt: TGTGCCAGTAGTATAAGGCGGGACGGGTCCTACGAGCAGTACTTC; cdr3_aa: CASSIRRDGSYEQYF; clone_size: NA; j_call: TRBJ2-7; v_call: TRBV19; cdr3_length: 15; d_call: NA
cdr3_nt: TGTGCCATCCTCCAGGGGGCTAGGAAAGATACGCAGTATTTT; cdr3_aa: CAILQGARKDTQYF; clone_size: NA; j_call: TRBJ2-3; v_call: TRBV28; cdr3_length: 14; d_call: TRBD1
cdr3_nt: TGTGCCAGCAGCCCAAATCAGCGGGGGGGCCGGGATGAGCAGTTCTTC; cdr3_aa: CASSPNQRGGRDEQFF; clone_size: once; j_call: TRBJ2-1; v_call: TRBV9; cdr3_length: 16; d_call: TRBD2
cdr3_nt: TGCGCCAGCAGCTTGGAACAGGGGGTGTACGAGCAGTACTTC; cdr3_aa: CASSLEQGVYEQYF; clone_size: NA; j_call: TRBJ2-7; v_call: TRBV5-1; cdr3_length: 14; d_call: TRBD1